Below, 18 T cell receptor beta chains from the same sample are listed, as sequenced in a study of OX40 agonist ivuxolimab in advanced cancers. The data were produced by immunoSEQ multiplex PCR, yet TCRdb's version contains in-frame clones alone and is incomplete. The sample has some 45,000 clones; 85% to 90% are singletons. The input for sequencing was CD4+ or CD8+ T cells sorted from blood, taken in a trial of the OX40 agonist ivuxolimab. The receptor set was obtained from an adult with an advanced solid tumor such as melanoma, head and neck, liver or kidney cancer.

The V gene is TRBV5-6, the J gene TRBJ1-1; perhaps TRBD1 as D (5 bases). The V gene's germline CDR1 is SGHDT and CDR2 YYEEEE. The CDR3 runs to 14 residues. The V gene lost 3 bases and the J gene lost 3 bases, with 12 bases spanning the gap. The CDR3 is CASSSPRDYTEAFF. CDR3 in DNA: TGTGCCAGCAGCTCCCCGAGGGACTACACTGAAGCTTTCTTT. The full variable domain, its missing parts supplied by reference TRBV5-6 and TRBJ1-1, is DAGVTQSPTHLIKTRGQQVTLRCSPKSGHDTVSWYQQALGQGPQFIFQYYEEEERQRGNFPDRFSGHQFPNYSSELNVNALLLGDSALYLCASSSPRDYTEAFFGQGTRLTVV.

This chain joins TRBV28 and TRBJ1-2; D unresolved. The CDR3 runs to 16 residues. V lost 2 bases and J lost 3, with 16 bases in between. The germline V gene encodes CDR1 MDHEN and CDR2 SYDVKM. CDR3 DNA: TGTGCCAGCAGTTTACCCCCCGTGGACGGGGACTATGGCTACACCTTC. This sequence encodes CASSLPPVDGDYGYTF.

The V gene is TRBV9, the J gene TRBJ2-3; TRBD1 is a possible D gene (5 bases). V lost 0 bases and J lost 0, with 11 bases in between. CDR3 length equals 16 residues. Germline loops: CDR1 SGDLS, CDR2 YYNGEE. For the CDR3, the DNA is TGTGCCAGCAGCGTAGTCCCAGGGCCTAGCACAGATACGCAGTATTTT. Translated: CASSVVPGPSTDTQYF.

The CDR3 coding sequence is TGTGCCAGTCGGGGTTTGAAGTCCTACGAGCAGTACGTC. Its translation: CASRGLKSYEQYV. The V and J genes are TRBV19 and TRBJ2-7, with D possibly being TRBD2 (5 bases). Germline CDR1 LNHDA, CDR2 SQIVND (reference sequence). Trimming shortened V by 8 bases and J by 1 base, and 12 bases separated the two germline ends. The CDR3 has 13 amino acids.

This chain links TRBV7-3 with TRBJ2-6, with D possibly called TRBD1 or TRBD2 (5 bases each). The germline gives CDR1 SGHTA, CDR2 FQGTGA. The length of the CDR3 is 18 residues. The V and J ends lost 5 bases and 1 base respectively, with 18 bases between them. CDR3 loop: CASSPFPGRNSGANVLTF. The CDR3 region has the DNA TGTGCCAGCAGCCCCTTTCCGGGACGGAATTCTGGGGCCAACGTCCTGACTTTC. The full variable domain, its missing parts supplied by reference TRBV7-3 and TRBJ2-6, is GAGVSQTPSNKVTEKGKYVELRCDPISGHTALYWYRQSLGQGPEFLIYFQGTGAADDSGLPNDRFFAVRPEGSVSTLKIQRTERGDSAVYLCASSPFPGRNSGANVLTFGAGSRLTVL.

This clone was counted a few times. The rearrangement links TRBV27 to TRBJ1-6; perhaps TRBD1 as D (6 bases). V was trimmed by 7 bases and J by 6 bases, leaving 13 bases between them. CDR3 length: 14 amino acids. Germline CDR1 is MNHEY and CDR2 is SMNVEV (reference sequence). The CDR3 loop is CASTPGATNSPLHF. CDR3 coding DNA: TGTGCCAGCACCCCGGGGGCTACTAATTCACCCCTCCACTTT.

V and J are TRBV11-2 and TRBJ1-1; no clear D. V was cut by 3 bases and J by 0 bases, with 14 bases left in between. Germline V gives CDR1 SGHAT, CDR2 FQNNGV. The CDR3 length is 16 residues. CDR3 protein: CASSLVPSAVNTEAFF. The CDR3 coding sequence is TGTGCCAGCAGCTTGGTCCCCTCGGCGGTGAACACTGAAGCTTTCTTT.

The V and J genes are TRBV7-2 and TRBJ1-2, with no clear D. V dropped 9 bases and J dropped 2 bases, with 7 bases sitting between them. The CDR3 loop spans 11 amino acids. Germline lookup yields CDR1 SGHTA and CDR2 FQGNSA. The CDR3 DNA reads TGTGCCAGTACAGACAACTATGGCTACACCTTC. Translated, it gives CASTDNYGYTF.

The gene calls are TRBV7-9 and TRBJ1-2, with D hard to call. Germline V gene data show CDR1 as SEHNR and CDR2 as FQNEAQ (reference sequence). The CDR3 is made up of 15 amino acids. With 2 bases removed from V and 1 base from J, the gap between germline ends came to 11 bases. CDR3 amino acids: CASSLTMNSNYGYTF. CDR3 coding DNA: TGTGCCAGCAGCTTAACGATGAACAGTAACTATGGCTACACCTTC. Combining the CDR3 with reference TRBV7-9 and TRBJ1-2 gives the whole variable domain DTGVSQNPRHKITKRGQNVTFRCDPISEHNRLYWYRQTLGQGPEFLTYFQNEAQLEKSRLLSDRFSAERPKGSFSTLEIQRTEQGDSAMYLCASSLTMNSNYGYTFGSGTRLTVV.

V usage is TRBV28 and J usage is TRBJ1-1; 8 nucleotides match TRBD1. V was clipped by 6 bases and J by 5 bases; unmatched bases: 14. Germline V gives CDR1 MDHEN, CDR2 SYDVKM. This CDR3 has 16 residues. The CDR3 coding sequence is TGTGCCAGCAGCAACAGCCGAGGACAGGGCTTTACTGAAGCTTTCTTT. Translated, it gives CASSNSRGQGFTEAFF.

This clone was detected once. The genes are TRBV13 and TRBJ2-3; D is unclear. This CDR3 comprises 12 residues. Germline-derived CDR1 and CDR2 are PRHDT and FYEKMQ (reference sequence). The V end was cut by 1 base, the J end by 2 bases, with 1 base between. For the CDR3, the DNA is TGTGCCAGCAGCTTAGCCACAGATACGCAGTATTTT. Amino acid sequence: CASSLATDTQYF.

The chain is built from TRBV9 and TRBJ2-7; weak D call: TRBD1 (5 bases). The CDR3 is 14 residues long. The germline V and J ends were trimmed by 0 bases and 4 bases, with 11 bases remaining between them. The germline gives CDR1 SGDLS, CDR2 YYNGEE. Here the CDR3 DNA reads TGTGCCAGCAGCGTAGGGCAGGGTGGTTACGAGCAGTACTTC. Protein: CASSVGQGGYEQYF.

In its sample, this clone was seen a few times. The gene calls are TRBV5-4 and TRBJ2-3, with TRBD2 as a possible D gene (6 bases). The ends were cut back, 4 bases at V and 5 bases at J, with 17 bases in the middle. The CDR3 covers 15 residues. Germline CDR1 reads SGHNT; CDR2 reads YYREEE (reference sequence). The chain's CDR3 is CASSTPGPAGDTQYF. The CDR3 DNA reads as TGTGCCAGCAGCACCCCGGGACCAGCGGGAGATACGCAGTATTTT.

The chain has TRBV27 and TRBJ2-5, with a possible D match to TRBD1 (6 bases). The CDR3 loop spans 13 amino acids. From germline, CDR1 is MNHEY and CDR2 SMNVEV (reference sequence). V lost 6 bases, J lost 10 bases, and 18 bases lay in between. The CDR3 DNA follows: TGTGCCAGCAGATCACAGGGCTCCGGGGACCAGTACTTC. Amino acids: CASRSQGSGDQYF.

The chain joins TRBV28 to TRBJ2-5; D tentatively fits TRBD1 or TRBD2 (5 bases each). The end of the DNA aligns better with TRBJ2-7, so the J call may be wrong. Germline V gene data show CDR1 as MDHEN and CDR2 as SYDVKM. This CDR3 has 14 residues. The CDR3 nucleotides are TGTGCCAGCAGCCCGGGACGAGTAGCCTACGAGCAGTACTTC. Translation: CASSPGRVAYEQYF.

The chain combines TRBV9 with TRBJ2-3; unclear D gene. Trimming removed 4 bases from V and 6 bases from J, with 6 bases in between. Germline CDR1 SGDLS, CDR2 YYNGEE. The CDR3 loop spans 11 amino acids. The CDR3 sequence: CASSPGDTQYF. CDR3 in DNA: TGTGCCAGCAGCCCCGGCGATACGCAGTATTTT.

This chain uses TRBV6-5 with TRBJ2-5; 12 nucleotides align to TRBD2. V was pared by 6 bases and J by 2 bases, with 4 bases of the junction left unmatched. Germline assignment: CDR1 MNHEY and CDR2 SVGAGI. This CDR3 contains 15 residues. The CDR3 is CASSPLAGGQETQYF. CDR3 DNA sequence: TGTGCCAGCAGCCCACTAGCGGGGGGACAAGAGACCCAGTACTTC.

The chain is built from TRBV11-2 and TRBJ2-7, with a weak D call TRBD1 (6 bases). The germline CDR1 and CDR2 sequences are SGHAT and FQNNGV. Trimming took 3 bases from V and 0 from J, leaving 21 bases between them. The CDR3 runs 18 residues. This chain's CDR3 is CASSFVSIQGRSSYEQYV. The DNA of the CDR3 is TGTGCCAGCAGCTTTGTTAGCATACAGGGCCGAAGCTCCTACGAGCAGTACGTC.